The 29 T cell receptor beta chains below all came from one sample that was sequenced in a study of blood T cells in healthy people across ages. Sample-barcoded 5' priming and a J-beta primer mix drove a second PCR of roughly 7 to 11 cycles. TCRdb called the 5' RACE reads again in MiXCR, with one record for every CDR3 protein. The table records 1.6 million or so distinct CDR3 sequences, about 35% of them present only once. Input material: blood. These receptors originate from a woman aged 25-40 years in good health.

This clonotype was observed many times. The J gene is TRBJ2-5, the V gene TRBV3-1; no definite D call. The CDR3 consists of 12 residues. The V gene lost 1 base and the J gene lost 5 bases, with 5 bases spanning the gap. Germline V gene data show CDR1 as LGHDT and CDR2 as YNNKEL (reference sequence). CDR3 in DNA: TGTGCCAGCAGCCAAGCTGAGGAGACCCAGTACTTC. This codes for CASSQAEETQYF.

This clonotype has only a few counts. The J gene is TRBJ2-1, the V gene TRBV20-1, with unresolved D. V was shortened by 4 bases and J by 10 bases, with 11 bases between the two germline ends. The CDR3 has 11 amino acids. Germline V gene lookup returns CDR1 DFQATT and CDR2 SNEGSKA (reference sequence). For the CDR3, the DNA is TGCAGTGCTACTACCCGCGGCGAGCAGTTCTTC. The encoded protein is CSATTRGEQFF.

Only a few counts were recorded for this clonotype. This rearrangement joins TRBV6-2 or TRBV6-3 to TRBJ2-2; the D gene is possibly TRBD2 (6 bases). Germline assignment: CDR1 MNHEY and CDR2 SVGEGT. V dropped 6 bases and J dropped 8 bases, with 22 bases sitting between them. The CDR3 length is 16 residues. DNA for the CDR3: TGTGCCAGCAGCGACGAACTAGCCCATGCCGTAGGGGAGCTGTTTTTT. Protein product: CASSDELAHAVGELFF.

This clonotype was seen a handful of times. The chain joins TRBV28 to TRBJ2-1; no firm D call. The V gene's germline CDR1 is MDHEN and CDR2 SYDVKM. The CDR3 has 15 residues. V was shortened by 5 bases and J by 8 bases, with 19 bases between the two germline ends. CDR3 nucleotide sequence: TGTGCCAGCAGTCCAAATCAAAATCTAGTTTATGAGCAGTTCTTC. Protein: CASSPNQNLVYEQFF.

The chain is built from TRBV4-1 and TRBJ2-5; 9 nucleotides agree with TRBD2. The CDR3 runs 19 residues. V gave up 0 bases and J gave up 2 bases; unmatched junction bases: 13. Germline CDR1 MGHRA, CDR2 YSYEKL. The CDR3 sequence: CASSQDPAGTSRRQETQYF. CDR3 coding DNA: TGCGCCAGCAGCCAAGATCCCGCCGGGACTAGCAGGAGACAAGAGACCCAGTACTTC.

In this sample, this clonotype turned up once. The CDR3 carries no conserved terminal phenylalanine or tryptophan, so it likely arises from a read error. The chain carries TRBV11-2 and TRBJ2-7; TRBD2 aligns across 7 bases. V trimming: 3 bases; J trimming: 0 bases; junction bases outside the gene matches: 5. The length of the CDR3 is 15 residues. Germline V lookup: CDR1 SGHAT, CDR2 FQNNGV. The CDR3 loop is CASSFGLAASYEQYS. Written as DNA, the CDR3 is TGTGCCAGCAGCTTCGGTCTAGCGGCCTCCTACGAGCAGTACAGC.

This rearrangement joins TRBV5-4 to TRBJ2-5; 7 bases line up with TRBD1. Trimming at V came to 3 bases and at J to 1 base, leaving 9 bases not matched to a gene. Germline lookup yields CDR1 SGHNT and CDR2 YYREEE (reference sequence). CDR3 length: 16 residues. The DNA of the CDR3 is TGTGCCAGCAGCTCCCGACGGGGACAGCTCCAAGAGACCCAGTACTTC. It encodes CASSSRRGQLQETQYF.

The rearrangement uses TRBV3-1 and TRBJ1-2; possible D gene TRBD1, 6 bases. The length of the CDR3 is 15 residues. Trimming took off 1 base at V and 6 bases at J, with 15 bases between the two ends. Germline V lookup: CDR1 LGHDT, CDR2 YNNKEL (reference sequence). The CDR3 coding sequence is TGTGCCAGCAGCCAAGTCACAGGGAGGAACCATGGCTACACCTTC. As protein: CASSQVTGRNHGYTF.

As for this clonotype: At one boundary the junction diverges from the germline segment, which might be a read error. V is TRBV10-3 and J is TRBJ2-7; maybe TRBD1 (5 bases). CDR1 ENHRY and CDR2 SYGVKD come from the germline V gene. CDR3 length: 12 residues. For the CDR3, the DNA is TGTGCCTCCCAAGACAGCTCCTGCGAGCAGTACTTC. This translates into CASQDSSCEQYF.

For the CDR3, the DNA is TGTGCCATCGGGACAGGGTCTCAGCCCCAGCATTTT. Its protein is CAIGTGSQPQHF. The chain is built from TRBV12-3 or TRBV12-4 and TRBJ1-5; 9 positions agree with TRBD1. The CDR3 runs to 12 residues. J lost 6 bases, V lost 10 bases, and 4 bases had no gene match.

This clonotype appeared a few times. The gene calls are TRBV7-3 and TRBJ2-3; 7 nucleotides align to TRBD2. This CDR3 contains 15 residues. Germline V lookup: CDR1 SGHTA, CDR2 FQGTGA. With V trimmed by 1 base and J by 3 bases, 4 bases remained unmatched. CDR3 in amino acids: CASSLKLAPTDTQYF. Here the CDR3 DNA reads TGTGCCAGCAGCTTAAAACTAGCGCCAACAGATACGCAGTATTTT.

The chain combines TRBV20-1 with TRBJ1-2; a possible D gene is TRBD1 (5 bases). The CDR3 consists of 15 residues. The V gene's germline CDR1 is DFQATT and CDR2 SNEGSKA (reference sequence). The germline V and J ends were trimmed by 0 bases and 6 bases, with 17 bases remaining between them. CDR3: CSARETVGGKDGYTF. CDR3 coding DNA: TGCAGTGCTAGAGAGACGGTGGGGGGAAAGGATGGCTACACCTTC.

As regards this clonotype: The conserved closing phenylalanine or tryptophan is absent in this CDR3, likely reflecting a read error. This chain's CDR3 is CSANSVTQAKNIQYC. The CDR3 nucleotides read TGCAGTGCTAATAGCGTAACCCAGGCCAAAAACATTCAGTACTGC. The V and J genes are TRBV20-1 and TRBJ2-4; D is possibly TRBD2 (5 bases). The CDR3 totals 15 residues. CDR1 is DFQATT, CDR2 SNEGSKA, per germline (reference sequence). V lost 4 bases to trimming and J lost 1 base, with 14 bases between them.

V gene TRBV20-1 combines with J gene TRBJ1-1, with a weak D call TRBD1 (5 bases). Germline V lookup: CDR1 DFQATT, CDR2 SNEGSKA (reference sequence). This CDR3 is 13 amino acids long. Trimming took 5 bases from V and 4 from J, leaving 14 bases between them. The CDR3 loop reads CSASKSGGTEAFF. The CDR3 DNA follows: TGCAGTGCTTCTAAATCGGGGGGCACTGAAGCTTTCTTT.

This clonotype was picked up a small number of times. The chain joins TRBV5-6 to TRBJ2-7; TRBD1 matches 7 bases. Losses at the gene ends were 3 bases for V and 5 bases for J; bases not matched to a gene: 8. In germline, CDR1 is SGHDT, CDR2 YYEEEE. This CDR3 is 14 amino acids long. CDR3 DNA sequence: TGTGCCAGCAGCTCACTAGAGGGGGCCCACGAGCAGTACTTC. Amino acid sequence: CASSSLEGAHEQYF. The complete variable domain, with remaining parts taken from reference TRBV5-6 and TRBJ2-7, reads DAGVTQSPTHLIKTRGQQVTLRCSPKSGHDTVSWYQQALGQGPQFIFQYYEEEERQRGNFPDRFSGHQFPNYSSELNVNALLLGDSALYLCASSSLEGAHEQYFGPGTRLTVT.

In this sample, this clonotype turned up a few times. The genes are TRBV20-1 and TRBJ2-7; 10 bases are shared with TRBD2. The germline V gene has CDR1 DFQATT and CDR2 SNEGSKA (reference sequence). This CDR3 is built from 14 residues. Trimming cost V 6 bases and J 4 bases; bases outside gene matches: 9. CDR3 region: CSATPPSGGYEQYF. Written as DNA, the CDR3 is TGCAGTGCAACCCCCCCTAGCGGGGGTTACGAGCAGTACTTC.

This clonotype is a singleton in its sample. The rearrangement links TRBV6-1 to TRBJ2-1, with 16 bases matching TRBD2. The CDR3 is 19 residues long. CDR1 and CDR2 from the germline V gene are MNHNS and SASEGT. With 5 bases clipped from V and 1 base from J, the junction kept 8 bases outside the gene matches. CDR3 residues: CASSPNPGLAGGSYNEQFF. In DNA form, the CDR3 reads TGTGCCAGCAGTCCTAATCCGGGACTAGCGGGAGGGTCCTACAATGAGCAGTTCTTC.

The chain uses TRBV5-1 and TRBJ2-7, with a possible D match to TRBD2 (6 bases). Germline values: CDR1 SGHRS, CDR2 YFSETQ. This CDR3 is built from 13 residues. The V end was cut by 7 bases, the J end by 2 bases, with 13 bases between. The CDR3 nucleotides are TGCGCCAGCCGAAAACTAGCTACCTACGAGCAGTACTTC. Residues: CASRKLATYEQYF.

There are a few counts of this clonotype. This chain links TRBV9 with TRBJ2-1; D may be TRBD2 (6 bases). Germline V lookup: CDR1 SGDLS, CDR2 YYNGEE. This CDR3 is built from 13 residues. V was clipped by 4 bases and J by 8 bases, with 13 bases between them. The CDR3 region is CASSRAGVDEQFF. The CDR3 nucleotides are TGTGCCAGCAGCCGAGCGGGCGTGGATGAGCAGTTCTTC. Full variable domain (outside the CDR3, taken from reference TRBV9 and TRBJ2-1): DSGVTQTPKHLITATGQRVTLRCSPRSGDLSVYWYQQSLDQGLQFLIQYYNGEERAKGNILERFSAQQFPDLHSELNLSSLELGDSALYFCASSRAGVDEQFFGPGTRLTVL.

The chain recombines TRBV3-1 with TRBJ1-2, with D possibly being TRBD1 (5 bases). Germline CDR1 LGHDT, CDR2 YNNKEL (reference sequence). The V gene lost 0 bases and the J gene lost 8 bases, with 10 bases spanning the gap. The CDR3 is made up of 13 amino acids. The CDR3 sequence: CASSQDARTGYTF. The CDR3 DNA follows: TGTGCCAGCAGCCAAGATGCCCGGACAGGCTACACCTTC.

The chain links TRBV11-1 to TRBJ2-1; no reliable D call. The CDR3 extends over 13 amino acids. Per germline, CDR1 SGHAT and CDR2 FQDESV (reference sequence). Trimming took 2 bases from V and 8 from J, leaving 10 bases between them. Here the CDR3 DNA reads TGTGCCAGCAGCTTACCTAGTAAAGATGAGCAGTTCTTC. The encoded protein is CASSLPSKDEQFF.

Concerning this clonotype: A read error may account for a junction end that differs from germline. The chain carries TRBV27 and TRBJ2-7; a weak D match, TRBD1 (6 bases). CDR3 length equals 14 residues. Germline CDR1 and CDR2: MNHEY and SMNVEV (reference sequence). CDR3: CVSSSTGSSYEQYF. The CDR3 bases are TGTGTCAGCAGCTCTACAGGGAGCTCCTACGAGCAGTACTTC.

The genes are TRBV27 and TRBJ1-2, with a tentative D call TRBD1 (6 bases). The length of the CDR3 is 12 residues. Germline lookup yields CDR1 MNHEY and CDR2 SMNVEV (reference sequence). V lost 6 bases to trimming and J lost 6 bases, with 11 bases between them. This CDR3 reads CASRKTGHGYTF. The CDR3, as DNA: TGTGCCAGCAGGAAGACAGGCCATGGCTACACCTTC.

This clonotype was recorded a few times. V gene TRBV7-9 combines with J gene TRBJ1-2; D is ambiguous. The CDR3 sequence is 14 residues long. Germline assignment: CDR1 SEHNR and CDR2 FQNEAQ (reference sequence). Trimming took off 7 bases at V and 5 bases at J, with 17 bases between the two ends. The CDR3 region has the DNA TGTGCCAGCACCCTTGGCCGGGGAAATTATGGCTACACCTTC. Protein sequence: CASTLGRGNYGYTF.

The chain is built from TRBV14 and TRBJ1-1; possible D gene TRBD1, 5 bases. V was shortened by 3 bases and J by 5 bases, with 10 bases between the two germline ends. This CDR3 has 13 residues. Germline loops: CDR1 SGHDN, CDR2 FVKESK. CDR3 DNA: TGTGCCAGCAGCCAGGGGCATACGACTGAAGCTTTCTTT. Protein: CASSQGHTTEAFF.

This rearrangement joins TRBV2 to TRBJ2-1; 10 nucleotides align to TRBD1. This CDR3 contains 14 residues. Germline CDR1 reads SNHLY; CDR2 reads FYNNEI. The V gene end was trimmed by 6 bases and the J gene end by 8 bases; junction bases not matched to a gene: 7. The CDR3 is CASRWDRGWDEQFF. The CDR3 DNA reads TGTGCCAGCAGATGGGACAGGGGATGGGATGAGCAGTTCTTC.

As regards this clonotype: One junction end disagrees with the germline gene, perhaps due to a read error. V usage is TRBV11-1 and J usage is TRBJ1-2, with D possibly matching TRBD1 (5 bases). Germline CDR1 is SGHAT and CDR2 is FQDESV (reference sequence). This CDR3 is built from 13 residues. The DNA of the CDR3 is TGTGCCGGCAGCCCCGGGACGAGAAATGGCTACACCTTC. Its translation: CAGSPGTRNGYTF.

This clonotype was observed a few times. The chain uses TRBV11-2 and TRBJ2-7, with 9 bases identical to TRBD2. The CDR3 is 15 amino acids. The junction had 4 bases not matched to a gene; V was cut back by 1 base and J by 3 bases. Germline V gives CDR1 SGHAT, CDR2 FQNNGV. The chain's CDR3 is CASSLAGAGGYEQYF. CDR3 DNA sequence: TGTGCCAGCAGCTTAGCAGGAGCGGGGGGCTACGAGCAGTACTTC.

The rearrangement uses TRBV15 and TRBJ1-2; 8 nucleotides line up with TRBD1. J was trimmed by 3 bases and V by 0 bases; bases with no gene match: 15. The CDR3 spans 19 residues. Germline V gives CDR1 LNHNV, CDR2 YYDKDF (reference sequence). The CDR3 region is CATSRERGGRGLRDYGYTF. CDR3 DNA sequence: TGTGCCACCAGCAGAGAAAGGGGGGGCAGGGGGCTGAGGGACTATGGCTACACCTTC. The entire variable domain, with the rest obtained from reference TRBV15 and TRBJ1-2, is as follows: DAMVIQNPRYQVTQFGKPVTLSCSQTLNHNVMYWYQQKSSQAPKLLFHYYDKDFNNEADTPDNFQSRRPNTSFCFLDIRSPGLGDTAMYLCATSRERGGRGLRDYGYTFGSGTRLTVV.